This TCR beta chain was recovered during a study of Ad26.COV2.S vaccination and SARS-CoV-2 variants. Repertoires were generated with immunoSEQ multiplex PCR, while TCRdb's copy carries only in-frame clones and drops some. The data hold about 350,000 clones, with 75% to 90% observed a single time. Germline assignment: CDR1 SGHTA and CDR2 FQGNSA. The ends lost 5 bases at V and 4 bases at J; junction bases unmatched: 9. CDR3 size: 17 residues. This clone was seen ten or more times. Treatment described: about 20 received Ad26.COV2.S at low or high dose, single or two shots; several received placebo; per-sample allocation not given. Day 63 after the first injection of vaccine or placebo was the sampling time.

The chain is built from TRBV7-2 and TRBJ2-3; 13 bases line up with TRBD2. Sequencing was performed on peripheral blood, taken in a trial of Ad26.COV2.S vaccine versus placebo. The source of this sequence is a person aged 18-60 years who received the Ad26.COV2.S COVID-19 vaccine or a placebo. CDR3 region: CASSLRLAGGEADTQYF. The CDR3 bases are TGTGCCAGCAGCCTAAGACTAGCGGGGGGTGAGGCAGATACGCAGTATTTT.